The T cell receptor beta chain under discussion was sequenced for a study of T-cell reconstitution after alpha-beta-depleted transplantation in children. As regards this clonotype: The antigen remains undetermined.

Study-wide results and caveats: Newly generated T cells supplied most T-cell counts and diversity one year post-transplant.

A TCRbeta library incorporating unique molecular identifiers was prepared. Using its own MiXCR run on the PCR reads, TCRdb lists one record per CDR3 protein. The table records fewer than 350,000 distinct CDR3 sequences, 10% of them present only once. Unmatched junction bases numbered 6, after V lost 5 bases and J lost 2 bases. This CDR3 is built from 16 residues. From germline, CDR1 is SGHTA and CDR2 FQGTGA. Sequencing used PBMCs, obtained before TCRalphabeta/CD19-depleted stem cell transplant. This receptor was taken from a boy in the first two years of life with acute myeloid leukemia, due to receive a stem cell transplant. This chain uses TRBV7-3 with TRBJ2-3, with TRBD2 matching 11 bases. The CDR3 DNA reads TGTGCCAGCAGCCCATTAGCGGGGGGGATCACAGATACGCAGTATTTT. Translated: CASSPLAGGITDTQYF.